The 29 T cell receptor beta chains below were found in one sample sequenced in a study of regulatory T cells in long-lasting Graves disease (dated by TCRdb to 2020 to 2023). Libraries were built with multiplex PCR. TCRdb lists the instrument as Illumina HiSeq 4000. CDR3 regions were amplified by Arm-PCR with iRepertoire HTBI primers to construct TCR beta libraries. TCRdb cleaned the public reads at Q25 with fastp, built clones with MiXCR and kept in-frame beta chains. Rows with a matching CDR3 protein are joined into one entry that keeps the most common DNA and genes. The sample table records roughly 450,000 distinct CDR3 sequences; less than 25% of these occur just once. The ten most abundant clones make up approximately 7.8% of the sample. The sample's time point label, decoded: persistent/refractory GD, antithyroid drugs over 5 years with positive TRAb. RNA was extracted from PBMCs in TRIzol for both TCR sequencing and RNA sequencing.

Sequences were derived from peripheral blood mononuclear cells (PBMCs), sampled when the disease was refractory, from a patient treated with antithyroid drugs. These receptors originate from a female donor with Graves disease.

There are many counts of this clonotype. The chain combines TRBV11-2 with TRBJ1-2, with D tentatively TRBD1 (5 bases). V was shortened by 5 bases and J by 4 bases, with 17 bases between the two germline ends. Germline V lookup: CDR1 SGHAT, CDR2 FQNNGV. CDR3 size: 15 residues. This CDR3 is CASSPKGPRGYGYTF. The DNA for the CDR3 is TGTGCCAGCAGCCCGAAGGGGCCCCGTGGCTATGGCTACACCTTC.

This clonotype was counted ten times or more. The CDR3 DNA reads as TGCAGTGCTAGAGATGGAACACCTCCCCTTGAAAAACTGTTTTTT. It encodes CSARDGTPPLEKLFF. The gene calls are TRBV20-1 and TRBJ1-4; no clear D. Trimming removed 0 bases at V and 7 bases at J, with 15 bases between. The CDR3 runs 15 residues. Germline CDR1 DFQATT, CDR2 SNEGSKA (reference sequence).

This clonotype was recorded at least ten times. The chain employs TRBV20-1 and TRBJ2-5; the match to TRBD1 covers 8 bases. The germline gives CDR1 DFQATT, CDR2 SNEGSKA (reference sequence). With 3 bases clipped from V and 9 bases from J, the junction kept 3 bases outside the gene matches. This CDR3 is 11 amino acids long. CDR3 sequence reads: CSARGQVAQYF. CDR3 DNA: TGCAGTGCTAGGGGACAGGTCGCCCAGTACTTC.

The CDR3 DNA reads as TGTGCCAGCAGTTATCGGGGCACAGGGCTTACCTACGAGCAGTACTTC. Encoded protein: CASSYRGTGLTYEQYF. The chain employs TRBV6-5 and TRBJ2-7; D might be TRBD1 (6 bases). V dropped 3 bases and J dropped 2 bases, with 17 bases sitting between them. This CDR3 contains 16 residues. CDR1 MNHEY and CDR2 SVGAGI come from the germline V gene.

The sample holds a few counts of this clonotype. V usage is TRBV30 and J usage is TRBJ2-1; no clear D gene. The CDR3 covers 14 residues. Germline V gives CDR1 GTSNPN, CDR2 SVGIG (reference sequence). Trimming shortened V by 2 bases and J by 0 bases, and 8 bases separated the two germline ends. The CDR3: CAWSIMSSYNEQFF. The CDR3 DNA sequence: TGTGCCTGGAGTATCATGAGCTCCTACAATGAGCAGTTCTTC.

This chain uses TRBV4-1 with TRBJ2-7; 9 bases agree with TRBD1. J gave up 3 bases and V 4 bases, and 7 bases lay outside the gene matches. The germline gives CDR1 MGHRA, CDR2 YSYEKL. This CDR3 region has 15 residues. DNA of the CDR3: TGCGCCAGCAGCCGGCCGGGGACAGGGAACTACGAGCAGTACTTC. It is translated as CASSRPGTGNYEQYF.

This clonotype was seen repeatedly, ten times or more. The chain employs TRBV6-1 and TRBJ1-1, with D perhaps matching TRBD1 (5 bases). Germline V gene data show CDR1 as MNHNS and CDR2 as SASEGT. V was pared by 0 bases and J by 4 bases, with 18 bases between. The CDR3 runs to 17 residues. The CDR3 spells CASSEAQGAGIRTEAFF. DNA for the CDR3: TGTGCCAGCAGTGAAGCCCAAGGGGCGGGTATACGCACTGAAGCTTTCTTT.

The chain recombines TRBV6-4 with TRBJ2-7, with 8 positions matching TRBD2. The germline V gene has CDR1 MRHNA and CDR2 SNTAGT. After removal of 6 bases from V and 4 bases from J, the junction contained 14 bases not matched to a gene. The CDR3 runs to 16 residues. CDR3 DNA sequence: TGTGCCAGCAGCACCCCCCCGGGTAGCGGGGCTTACGAGCAGTACTTC. This gives the protein CASSTPPGSGAYEQYF.

Ten or more counts support this clonotype. This chain connects TRBV12-3 or TRBV12-4 to TRBJ2-7; D not resolved. V was clipped by 6 bases and J by 0 bases, with 9 bases between them. The CDR3 has 13 residues. The CDR3 is CASSPRASYEQYF. DNA for the CDR3: TGTGCCAGCAGCCCTCGGGCCTCCTACGAGCAGTACTTC.

Ten or more counts support this clonotype. This chain links TRBV29-1 with TRBJ2-5; D unclear. V lost 6 bases and J 5 bases, leaving 10 bases between the germline ends. There are 11 residues in the CDR3. Germline CDR1 SQVTM, CDR2 ANQGSEA. This chain's CDR3 is CSVSSSETQYF. In DNA, the CDR3 is TGCAGCGTGTCTTCTTCCGAGACCCAGTACTTC.

This clonotype was counted only a few times. The rearrangement uses TRBV28 and TRBJ1-3; D is unresolved. The germline V gene encodes CDR1 MDHEN and CDR2 SYDVKM. Trimming stripped 5 bases from V and 4 bases from J, with 18 bases between. This CDR3 comprises 16 residues. This CDR3 reads CASSRTSIRRGNTIYF. CDR3 coding DNA: TGTGCCAGCAGTCGGACTTCCATCAGGCGCGGAAACACCATATATTTT.

The chain uses TRBV19 and TRBJ2-7; D unclear. The germline gives CDR1 LNHDA, CDR2 SQIVND (reference sequence). V shed 6 bases and J shed 12 bases, with 15 bases lying between them. The CDR3 length is 11 residues. The CDR3, as DNA: TGTGCCAGTAGCCTGGATGGAAAGTCGTACTTC. It yields the protein CASSLDGKSYF.

This clonotype appeared many times. This sequence joins TRBV6-1 and TRBJ2-7; TRBD2 matches 11 bases. V trimming: 6 bases; J trimming: 5 bases; junction bases outside the gene matches: 6. Germline V gives CDR1 MNHNS, CDR2 SASEGT. The CDR3 runs to 14 residues. The CDR3 bases are TGTGCCAGCAGCCCTAGCGGGAGGATCCACGAGCAGTACTTC. Protein: CASSPSGRIHEQYF.

This chain joins TRBV18 and TRBJ2-5; 7 nucleotides line up with TRBD1. Germline loops: CDR1 KGHSH, CDR2 LQKENI. V lost 3 bases to trimming and J lost 5 bases; unmatched junction nucleotides: 6. The CDR3 sequence is 14 residues long. Here the CDR3 DNA reads TGTGCCAGCTCACCGACGACAGGGTCGGAGACCCAGTACTTC. It is translated as CASSPTTGSETQYF.

This clonotype was observed a handful of times. The chain employs TRBV14 and TRBJ2-2; 11 bases are shared with TRBD2. The CDR3 extends over 16 amino acids. The J segment lost 5 bases and the V segment lost 5 bases, leaving 7 bases of the junction unmatched. Germline values: CDR1 SGHDN, CDR2 FVKESK. Here the CDR3 reads CASSGLAGLRTGELFF. In DNA form, the CDR3 reads TGTGCCAGCAGCGGACTAGCGGGTCTTCGGACCGGGGAGCTGTTTTTT.

The table lists this clonotype with many counts. The chain couples TRBV11-1 to TRBJ2-7, with 8 bases matching TRBD2. After removal of 5 bases from V and 3 bases from J, the junction contained 9 bases not matched to a gene. From germline, CDR1 is SGHAT and CDR2 FQDESV (reference sequence). CDR3 length: 15 amino acids. CDR3 DNA: TGTGCCAGCAGCACAGAACCGGGACTAGACTACGAGCAGTACTTC. Residues: CASSTEPGLDYEQYF. Based on the CDR3 plus reference TRBV11-1 and TRBJ2-7, the full variable domain is EAEVAQSPRYKITEKSQAVAFWCDPISGHATLYWYRQILGQGPELLVQFQDESVVDDSQLPKDRFSAERLKGVDSTLKIQPAELGDSAMYLCASSTEPGLDYEQYFGPGTRLTVT.

Comment on this clonotype: A much bigger clone sits one base away, suggesting this may be a read error. The CDR3 end shows no conserved phenylalanine or tryptophan, and so a read error is likely. The chain carries TRBV19 and TRBJ1-2; D is undetermined. Looked up from germline, CDR1 is LNHDA and CDR2 is SQIVND (reference sequence). Trimming took off 5 bases at V and 6 bases at J, with 7 bases between the two ends. The CDR3 has 11 residues. In DNA, the CDR3 is TGTGCCAGTAGTTCGGGCCATGGCTACACCCTC. This translates into CASSSGHGYTL.

V is TRBV19 and J is TRBJ2-5; 10 nucleotides align to TRBD2. Germline V gives CDR1 LNHDA, CDR2 SQIVND (reference sequence). With V trimmed by 0 bases and J by 5 bases, 3 bases remained unmatched. The CDR3 has 15 amino acids. The CDR3 is CASSIELAGPETQYF. CDR3 in DNA: TGTGCCAGTAGTATAGAACTAGCGGGACCGGAGACCCAGTACTTC. Full variable domain (missing parts from reference TRBV19 and TRBJ2-5): DGGITQSPKYLFRKEGQNVTLSCEQNLNHDAMYWYRQDPGQGLRLIYYSQIVNDFQKGDIAEGYSVSREKKESFPLTVTSAQKNPTAFYLCASSIELAGPETQYFGPGTRLLVL.

The chain uses TRBV10-2 and TRBJ2-5; 8 nucleotides agree with TRBD2. Germline CDR1 reads WSHSY; CDR2 reads SAAADI. Trimming cost V 6 bases and J 2 bases; bases outside gene matches: 11. CDR3 length: 16 amino acids. The CDR3 sequence is CASRKGASGPQETQYF. DNA for the CDR3: TGCGCCAGCAGAAAAGGGGCTAGCGGGCCTCAAGAGACCCAGTACTTC.

This clonotype has more than one count but fewer than ten. A far larger clone is a single base away, which makes a read error likely. CDR3 protein: CASGSKRDNQPQHF. DNA of the CDR3: TGTGCCAGCGGTTCTAAGCGAGACAATCAGCCCCAGCATTTT. The chain uses TRBV6-9 and TRBJ1-5; D gene unclear. The CDR3 is made up of 14 amino acids. Trimming removed 8 bases from V and 3 bases from J, with 14 bases in between. Germline-derived CDR1 and CDR2 are MNHGY and SVAAGI.

The rearrangement joins TRBV19 to TRBJ2-7, with unresolved D. Germline values: CDR1 LNHDA, CDR2 SQIVND (reference sequence). V was pared by 1 base and J by 0 bases, with 7 bases between. CDR3 length: 14 residues. The CDR3 sequence: CASSIVGASYEQYF. The CDR3 DNA reads TGTGCCAGTAGTATAGTTGGCGCCTCCTACGAGCAGTACTTC.

There are many counts of this clonotype. The CDR3 region has the DNA TGTGCCAGCAGCTTAAGGGCTCGGAACACTGAAGCTTTCTTT. It yields the protein CASSLRARNTEAFF. The chain recombines TRBV7-2 with TRBJ1-1; the D is unclear. CDR3 length equals 14 residues. Deletions cut 2 bases from V and 1 base from J, with 8 bases between. CDR1 and CDR2 from the germline V gene are SGHTA and FQGNSA.

This clonotype came up a few times. The chain links TRBV5-1 to TRBJ1-2; the match to TRBD1 covers 7 bases. V was clipped by 0 bases and J by 5 bases; unmatched bases: 7. Germline V gene lookup returns CDR1 SGHRS and CDR2 YFSETQ. The CDR3 runs to 15 residues. CDR3 nucleotide sequence: TGCGCCAGCAGCTTGGGGGACAGTAATCCTTATGGCTACACCTTC. As protein: CASSLGDSNPYGYTF.

This clonotype was found many times. The J gene is TRBJ1-5, the V gene TRBV11-2, with D unclear. The germline V and J ends were trimmed by 4 bases and 3 bases, with 7 bases remaining between them. This CDR3 region has 13 residues. The germline V gene encodes CDR1 SGHAT and CDR2 FQNNGV. The CDR3 nucleotides are TGTGCCAGCAGCTCTGGCCTCAATCAGCCCCAGCATTTT. It codes for CASSSGLNQPQHF.

V and J are TRBV12-3 or TRBV12-4 and TRBJ1-1, with 9 bases fitting TRBD1. Unmatched junction bases numbered 7, after V lost 7 bases and J lost 7 bases. This CDR3 contains 13 residues. CDR3 sequence reads: CASKAQGASEAFF. CDR3 DNA: TGTGCCAGCAAGGCACAGGGGGCGAGTGAAGCTTTCTTT.

This clonotype was counted many times. The V call is TRBV12-3 or TRBV12-4, the J call TRBJ1-2, with D hard to call. Trimming stripped 6 bases from V and 2 bases from J, with 10 bases between. CDR3 length equals 13 residues. The CDR3 nucleotides are TGTGCCAGCAGCCGCCTCGTGAACTATGGCTACACCTTC. It encodes CASSRLVNYGYTF.

This clonotype has at least ten counts. The chain employs TRBV6-2 or TRBV6-3 and TRBJ2-5; D perhaps matches TRBD1 (5 bases). The CDR3 is made up of 13 amino acids. The germline V gene has CDR1 MNHEY and CDR2 SVGEGT. Trimming took off 8 bases at V and 2 bases at J, with 12 bases between the two ends. This chain's CDR3 is CASRPKGQETQYF. DNA of the CDR3: TGTGCCAGCCGACCGAAGGGGCAAGAGACCCAGTACTTC.

This clonotype showed up many times. The rearrangement joins TRBV18 to TRBJ2-2; TRBD1 might be the D (5 bases). Trimming cost V 3 bases and J 6 bases, with 8 bases left between them. The CDR3 runs to 13 residues. CDR1 and CDR2 from the germline V gene are KGHSH and LQKENI. Here the CDR3 DNA reads TGTGCCAGCTCACCTGACAGCGCCGGGGAGCTGTTTTTT. Its translation is CASSPDSAGELFF.

This clonotype was counted at least ten times. The rearrangement links TRBV7-2 to TRBJ2-5, with D perhaps matching TRBD2 (7 bases). The CDR3 runs to 15 residues. In germline, CDR1 is SGHTA, CDR2 FQGNSA. V lost 0 bases and J lost 4, with 12 bases in between. DNA of the CDR3: TGTGCCAGCAGCTTAGCGGGGGGGGCAGGAGAGACCCAGTACTTC. This codes for CASSLAGGAGETQYF.